This TCR beta chain derives from a study of beta chain features in type 1 diabetes listed by TCRdb under 2018. General notes on the study: Patients and healthy donors did not differ in mean age, gender distribution, total cell number or subset yield. A total of about 100 million sorted cells were examined across all samples, and RNA yield correlated strongly with the number of cells per subset. In the study, recently diagnosed type 1 diabetes patients and matched healthy donors were compared on the TCRB repertoires of their sorted circulating CD4+ T cell subsets. Regulatory and stem cell-like memory subsets were obtained from only 8 patients and about 8 healthy donors, while naive and central memory subsets were obtained from all 30 or so donors.

All of the isolated RNA was reverse transcribed with the High Capacity cDNA Reverse Transcription Kit, so expressed TCRB transcripts were sequenced. Deep immunoSEQ sequencing was performed on naive, central memory and regulatory T cell samples, with an average of about 3.57 million total reads per sample. Sorted cells were lysed in RLT buffer and RNA was extracted with DNase-treated RNeasy Micro or Mini kits, depending on cell number. Each cell subset was processed separately to prevent cross-contamination, with patient and healthy donor samples processed together. The immunoSEQ multiplex PCR was used to amplify TCRB sequences from cDNA, yielding 87-bp fragments that span the CDR3 region. The amplicons were sequenced using the Illumina HiSeq platform. As for how the authors treated the data: Synthetic template baselines were used to correct PCR bias computationally, reads within Hamming distance 2 were collapsed, and singletons that could not be merged were discarded. Reads were aligned against IMGT to assign V, D and J genes, CDR3 length and insertions or deletions at six rearrangement sites. Clonotype counts were normalized to sorted cell number within each subset before computing true diversity and Gini coefficients with the tcR R package. The overlap coefficient, calculated on TCRB nucleotide sequences, was used to measure repertoire sharing. Out-of-frame TCRB sequences from naive cells were analyzed to stand in for the pre-selection repertoire. TCRdb took over this immuneACCESS table, retaining in-frame rearrangements with V and J assigned. Such tables are incomplete; in checked studies, under half of the missing clones stem from an unresolved V gene, and the remainder is unexplained. V, J and clone size were drawn from that table, and D and trimming were deduced from the DNA. This sample has around 310,000 clones in its table, and about 13% of those were observed once. About 0.015% of the sample belongs to the ten largest clones.

Each donor gave one peripheral blood draw, around 100 mL on average, collected into heparinised tubes. A BD FACSAria II and a panel including CD45RO, CCR7, CD25, CD127, CD95 and CD27 were used to sort naive, central memory, regulatory and stem cell-like memory CD4+ T cells. All sorted populations exceeded 98% purity. Right away, PBMCs were isolated by Lymphoprep density gradient centrifugation and were stained directly, with no culture step. So that batch effects would be minimized, each experiment stained and sorted samples in pairs, pairing one healthy donor with one patient. V lost 6 bases and J lost 0 bases; the stretch between them is 5 bases long. From cysteine to phenylalanine, the CDR3 is 13 amino acids long. Only the CDR3 part of the read is kept: 39 bases, read in frame from the first base. From the germline V gene, CDR1 is MDHEN and CDR2 is SYDVKM. The research as a whole found: Shorter templates might be favored by PCR, yet because patient and control samples were amplified and corrected together, any such skew would affect both groups equally. Sequencing cDNA rather than genomic DNA could over-represent highly expressing activated cells, although activation and CD3 levels did not differ between groups. Fewer insertions and more nucleotide deletions at VDJ recombination sites were observed in patients with type 1 diabetes, implying thymic rearrangement abnormalities. A moderate but significant shortening of TCRB CDR3 length was observed in type 1 diabetes patients in all four CD4+ subsets. Because the HLA sub-analyses included only small numbers of individuals, any influence of HLA type on TCRB rearrangement was left unresolved. The naive, central memory and regulatory TCRB repertoires appeared to resemble one another more closely among patients than among healthy donors.

In this sample, this clone turned up a few times. Its antigen remains unidentified. No much larger clone is present one base from it, and per-base qualities are unavailable. This sequence was found in a woman under 30 with type 1 diabetes. Sequencing input: naive CD4+ T cells from blood. Explained via the paper, the cell subset or site label denotes: true naive CD4+ T cells. The rearrangement combines TRBV28 with TRBJ2-2; the D gene remains uncertain. At the DNA level, the sequence is TGTGCCAGCAGATCGGCGAACACCGGGGAGCTGTTTTTT. The encoded protein is CASRSANTGELFF.